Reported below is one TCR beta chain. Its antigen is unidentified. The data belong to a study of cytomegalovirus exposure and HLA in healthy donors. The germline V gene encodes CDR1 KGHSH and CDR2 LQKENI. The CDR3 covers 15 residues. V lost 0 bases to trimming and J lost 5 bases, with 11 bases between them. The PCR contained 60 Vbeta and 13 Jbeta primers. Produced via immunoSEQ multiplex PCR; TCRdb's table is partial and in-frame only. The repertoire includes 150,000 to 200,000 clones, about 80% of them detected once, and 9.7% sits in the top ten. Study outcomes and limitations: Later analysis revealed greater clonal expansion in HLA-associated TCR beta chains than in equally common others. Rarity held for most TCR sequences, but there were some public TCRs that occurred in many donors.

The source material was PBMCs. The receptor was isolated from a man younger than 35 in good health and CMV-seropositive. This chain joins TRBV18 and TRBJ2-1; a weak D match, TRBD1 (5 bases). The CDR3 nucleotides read TGTGCCAGCTCACCACCGGCAGGGTGGGACAATGAGCAGTTCTTC. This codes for CASSPPAGWDNEQFF.